Below are 7 T cell receptor beta chains sequenced from a single sample in a study of CXCR3-negative and CXCR3-positive naive CD8 T cells. The libraries of TRB cDNA were prepared using 5' RACE with UMI labels. TCRdb reprocessed the 5' RACE reads and reports one entry per CDR3 protein, with no DNA. The sample table includes some 120,000 distinct CDR3 sequences. Study observations and caveats: Researchers report that CXCR3-positive naive cells carry more hydrophobic TRB CDR3s than CXCR3-negative naive cells.

Their recognized antigens are unknown. The material sequenced was naive CXCR3+ CD8+ T cells from blood. Sample subset: CD45RO-CCR7+CD27+CD95- naive CD8+ T cells expressing CXCR3 (TNR3+). Receptor source: a human donor in good health. Some clones in this sample may be carry-over from other donors' samples.

The chain combines TRBV20-1 with TRBJ2-1; the TCRdb D gene call, TRBD1, has no DNA to confirm it. Germline V CDR1 and CDR2: DFQATT, SNEGSKA (reference sequence). The CDR3 has 15 amino acids. Here the CDR3 reads CSASIRGLWGNEQFF.

V usage is TRBV27 and J usage is TRBJ1-2; TCRdb's D call of TRBD1 is untestable without DNA. The CDR3 extends over 13 amino acids. From germline, CDR1 is MNHEY and CDR2 SMNVEV (reference sequence). This CDR3 is CATDDGAGYGYTF.

This chain connects TRBV7-2 to TRBJ2-1; TCRdb outputs TRBD1, but without DNA this stays unchecked. Germline V CDR1 and CDR2: SGHTA, FQGNSA. This CDR3 is built from 14 residues. The CDR3 region is CASSPPGLEDEQFF.

CDR3 protein: CASSDSANTEAFF. The V call is TRBV6-4, the J call TRBJ1-1. The CDR3 loop spans 13 amino acids. The germline CDR1 and CDR2 sequences are MRHNA and SNTAGT.

The chain joins TRBV29-1 to TRBJ2-3; TCRdb gives TRBD1 as the D gene, but with no DNA this cannot be confirmed. The V gene's germline CDR1 is SQVTM and CDR2 ANQGSEA. CDR3 length equals 13 residues. CDR3 loop: CSVERGGGDTQYF.

The chain combines TRBV20-1 with TRBJ2-5; TCRdb's D gene call, TRBD2, goes unchecked for lack of DNA. The germline V gene has CDR1 DFQATT and CDR2 SNEGSKA (reference sequence). The length of the CDR3 is 15 residues. The CDR3 is CSARDILAGEETQYF.

V is TRBV7-2 and J is TRBJ2-1. Germline loops: CDR1 SGHTA, CDR2 FQGNSA. This CDR3 is 15 amino acids long. The CDR3 loop is CASSPTTGPYNEQFF.